The present TCR beta chain was sequenced within a study of blood T cell repertoires in COVID-19. In the study overall: COVID-19 samples from acute and convalescent phases originated in the United States, Italy and Spain.

Produced via immunoSEQ multiplex PCR; TCRdb's table is partial and in-frame only. This table holds about 310,000 clones, about nine tenths found once. In this sample, this clone turned up a few times. CDR1 is MNHEY and CDR2 is SVGAGI in the germline V gene. The CDR3 spans 15 residues. The trim removed 6 bases at V and 7 bases at J, leaving 6 bases unmatched. Sequencing used PBMCs or T cells enriched from blood (not recorded which). This chain links TRBV6-5 with TRBJ2-1; 13 positions match TRBD2. The receptor comes from a man in his fifties or sixties who had recovered from COVID-19. CDR3 DNA sequence: TGTGCCAGCAGGACTAGCGGGAGGAAAAGGAATGAGCAGTTCTTC. Translating gives CASRTSGRKRNEQFF.